The 29 T cell receptor beta chains below were found in one sample sequenced in a study of blood T cell repertoires in COVID-19. Method: immunoSEQ multiplex PCR; TCRdb's copy keeps in-frame clones and lacks some. Here the sample spans over 300,000 clones, roughly 88% being singletons. The sample was PBMCs or T cells enriched from blood (not recorded which). Receptors were obtained from a man between 25 and 39 years old who had recovered from COVID-19.

This clone appeared a single time. The chain uses TRBV18 and TRBJ2-5, with 10 bases matching TRBD2. This CDR3 spans 14 amino acids. The germline CDR1 and CDR2 sequences are KGHSH and LQKENI. V gave up 4 bases and J gave up 1 base; unmatched junction bases: 0. The CDR3 sequence is CASSLAGGQETQYF. CDR3 nucleotides: TGTGCCAGCTCACTAGCGGGGGGCCAAGAGACCCAGTACTTC. The variable domain in full, with the rest retrieved from reference TRBV18 and TRBJ2-5, is NAGVMQNPRHLVRRRGQEARLRCSPMKGHSHVYWYRQLPEEGLKFMVYLQKENIIDESGMPKERFSAEFPKEGPSILRIQQVVRGDSAAYFCASSLAGGQETQYFGPGTRLLVL.

This clone was detected only a few times. This chain joins TRBV11-2 and TRBJ2-5; D unclear. Trimming pared 2 bases from V and 1 base from J, leaving 11 bases between. CDR1 and CDR2 (germline): SGHAT, FQNNGV. The CDR3 spans 15 residues. DNA of the CDR3: TGTGCCAGCAGCTTATCCGAGCGAGGCCAAGAGACCCAGTACTTC. Encoded protein: CASSLSERGQETQYF.

V gene TRBV11-2 combines with J gene TRBJ1-1; D ambiguous. This CDR3 comprises 12 residues. Trimming pared 1 base from V and 5 bases from J, leaving 5 bases between. Germline V gene lookup returns CDR1 SGHAT and CDR2 FQNNGV. The CDR3 DNA reads TGTGCCAGCAGCTTAGTGGAGACTGAAGCTTTCTTT. It encodes CASSLVETEAFF. Looking up the rest from reference TRBV11-2 and TRBJ1-1 gives the full variable domain: EAGVAQSPRYKIIEKRQSVAFWCNPISGHATLYWYQQILGQGPKLLIQFQNNGVVDDSQLPKDRFSAERLKGVDSTLKIQPAKLEDSAVYLCASSLVETEAFFGQGTRLTVV.

The chain is built from TRBV10-3 and TRBJ1-3, with D perhaps TRBD1 (5 bases). The CDR3 is 14 amino acids. CDR1 is ENHRY and CDR2 is SYGVKD in the germline V gene. Trimming pared 7 bases from V and 4 bases from J, leaving 14 bases between. The CDR3 here is CAINGQGNGNTIYF. The DNA of the CDR3 is TGTGCCATCAACGGGCAGGGAAACGGAAACACCATATATTTT.

This chain joins TRBV5-1 and TRBJ2-2, with unresolved D. CDR1 is SGHRS and CDR2 is YFSETQ in the germline V gene. V was trimmed by 1 base and J by 5 bases, leaving 12 bases between them. The CDR3 runs to 15 residues. The CDR3 nucleotides are TGCGCCAGCAGCTTGATGGTCATAGTAACCGGGGAGCTGTTTTTT. This gives the protein CASSLMVIVTGELFF. Combining the CDR3 with reference TRBV5-1 and TRBJ2-2 gives the whole variable domain KAGVTQTPRYLIKTRGQQVTLSCSPISGHRSVSWYQQTPGQGLQFLFEYFSETQRNKGNFPGRFSGRQFSNSRSEMNVSTLELGDSALYLCASSLMVIVTGELFFGEGSRLTVL.

The V call is TRBV5-1, the J call TRBJ2-5; D gene ambiguous. CDR3 length equals 13 residues. CDR1 and CDR2 (germline): SGHRS, YFSETQ. The V end was cut by 2 bases, the J end by 4 bases, with 9 bases between. The CDR3 DNA follows: TGCGCCAGCAGCTTCTCCGGGTTAGAGACCCAGTACTTC. Amino acids: CASSFSGLETQYF.

This chain uses TRBV29-1 with TRBJ1-1; possibly TRBD1 for D (5 bases). Per the germline V gene, CDR1 is SQVTM and CDR2 is ANQGSEA. The CDR3 length is 13 residues. Trimming left V 1 base short and J 6 bases short, with 12 bases between. The CDR3 DNA reads TGCAGCGTTGAAGCGTATCCAGGGTCTGAAGCTTTCTTT. The encoded protein is CSVEAYPGSEAFF.

This chain uses TRBV24-1 with TRBJ2-6; 11 bases map to TRBD1. CDR1 is KGHDR and CDR2 is SFDVKD in the germline V gene. V dropped 9 bases and J dropped 0; count of bases not matched to a gene: 6. This CDR3 is 17 amino acids long. CDR3 DNA: TGTGCCACCCAGGACAGGGGGCCCCCCTCTGGGGCCAACGTCCTGACTTTC. Its protein is CATQDRGPPSGANVLTF.

This sequence joins TRBV5-1 and TRBJ2-5; no reliable D call. The CDR3 is 15 amino acids. V lost 0 bases, J lost 2 bases, and 11 bases lay in between. Germline CDR1 is SGHRS and CDR2 is YFSETQ. CDR3 sequence (DNA): TGCGCCAGCAGCTTGGGGCCTCCTCCTCAAGAGACCCAGTACTTC. Its translation: CASSLGPPPQETQYF.

This clone was detected once. The chain is built from TRBV5-4 and TRBJ2-3; 8 nucleotides line up with TRBD2. The ends lost 4 bases at V and 0 bases at J; junction bases unmatched: 4. CDR3 length equals 15 residues. The germline gives CDR1 SGHNT, CDR2 YYREEE (reference sequence). The CDR3 region is CASSHGGESTDTQYF. The CDR3 DNA reads as TGTGCCAGCAGCCACGGGGGGGAAAGCACAGATACGCAGTATTTT.

This rearrangement joins TRBV3-1 (or the pseudogene TRBV3-2) to TRBJ1-3, with a weak D call TRBD1 (5 bases). Looked up from germline, CDR1 is LGHDT and CDR2 is YNNKEL (reference sequence). CDR3 size: 16 residues. V lost 0 bases and J 2 bases, leaving 11 bases between the germline ends. The CDR3 is CASSQEGALAGNTIYF. In DNA, the CDR3 is TGTGCCAGCAGCCAAGAAGGGGCTCTCGCTGGAAACACCATATATTTT.

The chain has TRBV30 and TRBJ1-2; D possibly corresponds to TRBD1 (5 bases). Trimming left V 8 bases short and J 6 bases short, with 10 bases between. Germline loops: CDR1 GTSNPN, CDR2 SVGIG (reference sequence). CDR3 length: 10 residues. This chain's CDR3 is CARWGDGYTF. In DNA, the CDR3 is TGTGCCCGCTGGGGGGATGGCTACACCTTC.

V gene TRBV5-6 combines with J gene TRBJ1-3; the D is unclear. Trimming removed 4 bases at V and 4 bases at J, with 12 bases between. The CDR3 sequence is 14 residues long. Germline CDR1 is SGHDT and CDR2 is YYEEEE. The CDR3 protein is CASSRGVLGNTIYF. The CDR3 nucleotides read TGTGCCAGCAGCCGCGGGGTTTTGGGAAACACCATATATTTT.

J is TRBJ2-5 and V is TRBV7-9; 11 bases match TRBD1. CDR3 length equals 16 residues. Germline CDR1 SEHNR, CDR2 FQNEAQ (reference sequence). V was clipped by 1 base and J by 5 bases; unmatched bases: 6. The CDR3 DNA reads TGTGCCAGCAGCTTAGAAAGGACAGGGGGCGTCGAGACCCAGTACTTC. Translating it yields CASSLERTGGVETQYF. Using reference TRBV7-9 and TRBJ2-5 for the parts outside the CDR3, the full variable domain is DTGVSQNPRHKITKRGQNVTFRCDPISEHNRLYWYRQTLGQGPEFLTYFQNEAQLEKSRLLSDRFSAERPKGSFSTLEIQRTEQGDSAMYLCASSLERTGGVETQYFGPGTRLLVL.

V usage is TRBV4-1 and J usage is TRBJ1-4; D is possibly TRBD1 (5 bases). The germline CDR1 and CDR2 sequences are MGHRA and YSYEKL. This CDR3 is built from 18 residues. V was cut by 1 base and J by 3 bases, with 18 bases left in between. The CDR3: CASSQGGSGVIANEKLFF. The DNA for the CDR3 is TGCGCCAGCAGCCAAGGGGGTTCGGGGGTTATAGCTAATGAAAAACTGTTTTTT.

This clone appeared once. V and J are TRBV24-1 and TRBJ1-1; 7 nucleotides agree with TRBD1. The J segment lost 10 bases and the V segment lost 3 bases, leaving 10 bases of the junction unmatched. This CDR3 spans 14 amino acids. Germline values: CDR1 KGHDR, CDR2 SFDVKD. CDR3 coding DNA: TGTGCCACCAGTGATACGACAGGGCGGTTTGGAGCTTTCTTT. Its translation: CATSDTTGRFGAFF.

The rearrangement links TRBV11-2 to TRBJ1-4; 9 bases are shared with TRBD1. The CDR3 consists of 17 residues. Germline-derived CDR1 and CDR2 are SGHAT and FQNNGV. The junction had 15 bases not matched to a gene; V was cut back by 7 bases and J by 6 bases. CDR3 sequence reads: CASIMGTGMVRDEKLFF. CDR3 nucleotides: TGTGCCAGCATCATGGGGACAGGGATGGTTAGGGATGAAAAACTGTTTTTT.

DNA for the CDR3: TGTGCCAGCAGCTCAAGGGAAGGACAGGGATCTGGTGAGCAGTACTTC. Amino acids: CASSSREGQGSGEQYF. V usage is TRBV7-9 and J usage is TRBJ2-7; 8 nucleotides line up with TRBD1. V shed 4 bases and J 7 bases; nucleotides not matched to a gene: 15. CDR3 length equals 16 residues. CDR1 SEHNR and CDR2 FQNEAQ come from the germline V gene (reference sequence).

V gene TRBV5-1 combines with J gene TRBJ2-1; 8 nucleotides line up with TRBD1. Germline CDR1 SGHRS, CDR2 YFSETQ. The junction had 6 bases not matched to a gene; V was cut back by 2 bases and J by 5 bases. This CDR3 spans 15 amino acids. CDR3 protein: CASSFSYRGNNEQFF. DNA of the CDR3: TGCGCCAGCAGCTTCTCGTACAGGGGGAACAATGAGCAGTTCTTC. Supplemented by reference TRBV5-1 and TRBJ2-1, the full variable domain reads KAGVTQTPRYLIKTRGQQVTLSCSPISGHRSVSWYQQTPGQGLQFLFEYFSETQRNKGNFPGRFSGRQFSNSRSEMNVSTLELGDSALYLCASSFSYRGNNEQFFGPGTRLTVL.

The chain joins TRBV27 to TRBJ1-3; TRBD1 matches at 12 bases. CDR1 and CDR2 from the germline V gene are MNHEY and SMNVEV (reference sequence). CDR3 length: 17 residues. The V and J ends lost 0 bases and 3 bases, in that order; junction bases with no gene match: 3. CDR3 region: CASSLSGQGAYGNTIYF. CDR3 DNA: TGTGCCAGCAGTTTATCGGGACAGGGGGCTTATGGAAACACCATATATTTT.

This clone was observed a single time. The genes are TRBV20-1 and TRBJ2-7; D uncertain. V was trimmed by 4 bases and J by 3 bases, leaving 4 bases between them. The CDR3 spans 10 residues. Germline-derived CDR1 and CDR2 are DFQATT and SNEGSKA (reference sequence). The CDR3 protein is CSAKHYEQYF. The CDR3 DNA reads TGCAGTGCTAAACACTACGAGCAGTACTTC.

The chain couples TRBV6-5 to TRBJ2-7, with D perhaps TRBD1 (5 bases). Trimming shortened V by 2 bases and J by 2 bases, and 10 bases separated the two germline ends. Germline V CDR1 and CDR2: MNHEY, SVGAGI. The CDR3 length is 14 residues. The CDR3 region has the DNA TGTGCCAGCAGTTACAGGGGTCGGACCTACGAGCAGTACTTC. It yields the protein CASSYRGRTYEQYF.

The V gene is TRBV18, the J gene TRBJ1-1; TRBD1 aligns across 7 bases. The V segment lost 4 bases and the J segment 6 bases; nucleotides outside the gene matches: 8. The CDR3 is 14 amino acids. Germline-derived CDR1 and CDR2 are KGHSH and LQKENI. CDR3 nucleotides: TGTGCCAGCTCACTGACAGGGTTACGTCCTGAAGCTTTCTTT. As protein: CASSLTGLRPEAFF.

The chain uses TRBV6-5 and TRBJ1-5; maybe TRBD1 (5 bases). Germline values: CDR1 MNHEY, CDR2 SVGAGI. Trimming removed 11 bases from V and 0 bases from J, with 8 bases in between. The CDR3 has 12 residues. CDR3 sequence: CAGGFSNQPQHF. The CDR3 DNA reads as TGTGCCGGGGGGTTTAGCAATCAGCCCCAGCATTTT.

The V call is TRBV7-9, the J call TRBJ2-3; 8 bases line up with TRBD2. Trimming removed 5 bases from V and 2 bases from J; junction bases left unmatched: 6. The CDR3 consists of 15 residues. CDR1 is SEHNR, CDR2 FQNEAQ, per germline (reference sequence). CDR3 sequence: CASSPGLAVTDTQYF. CDR3 nucleotides: TGTGCCAGCAGCCCAGGACTAGCCGTCACAGATACGCAGTATTTT.

V is TRBV10-3 and J is TRBJ2-1; 9 nucleotides line up with TRBD2. CDR1 and CDR2 (germline): ENHRY, SYGVKD. CDR3 length: 15 amino acids. The V and J ends lost 3 bases and 2 bases, in that order; junction bases with no gene match: 2. Written as DNA, the CDR3 is TGTGCCATCAGTGATAGCGGGGGCCCCTACAATGAGCAGTTCTTC. Protein sequence: CAISDSGGPYNEQFF.

This chain joins TRBV19 and TRBJ1-6, with a weak D call TRBD1 (5 bases). Germline CDR1 reads LNHDA; CDR2 reads SQIVND (reference sequence). Trimming removed 6 bases from V and 9 bases from J, with 18 bases in between. The CDR3 contains 15 residues. CDR3 DNA: TGTGCCAGTAGGCTACTGGAGGGGATACGTTCACCCCTCCACTTT. It is translated as CASRLLEGIRSPLHF.

There are a few counts of this clone. The CDR3 is CASSDGKDTDTQYF. The CDR3 region has the DNA TGTGCCAGCAGTGATGGCAAAGACACAGATACGCAGTATTTT. This chain connects TRBV6-4 to TRBJ2-3; D uncertain. The germline V gene encodes CDR1 MRHNA and CDR2 SNTAGT. The V gene lost 3 bases and the J gene lost 2 bases, with 9 bases spanning the gap. CDR3 length: 14 amino acids.

The CDR3 is CAKWDNSYAGTDTQYF. CDR3 coding DNA: TGTGCCAAGTGGGACAATTCCTACGCTGGCACAGATACGCAGTATTTT. This chain uses TRBV2 with TRBJ2-3, with D perhaps TRBD1 (6 bases). The CDR3 runs to 16 residues. V shed 10 bases and J shed 1 base, with 21 bases lying between them. CDR1 SNHLY and CDR2 FYNNEI come from the germline V gene.